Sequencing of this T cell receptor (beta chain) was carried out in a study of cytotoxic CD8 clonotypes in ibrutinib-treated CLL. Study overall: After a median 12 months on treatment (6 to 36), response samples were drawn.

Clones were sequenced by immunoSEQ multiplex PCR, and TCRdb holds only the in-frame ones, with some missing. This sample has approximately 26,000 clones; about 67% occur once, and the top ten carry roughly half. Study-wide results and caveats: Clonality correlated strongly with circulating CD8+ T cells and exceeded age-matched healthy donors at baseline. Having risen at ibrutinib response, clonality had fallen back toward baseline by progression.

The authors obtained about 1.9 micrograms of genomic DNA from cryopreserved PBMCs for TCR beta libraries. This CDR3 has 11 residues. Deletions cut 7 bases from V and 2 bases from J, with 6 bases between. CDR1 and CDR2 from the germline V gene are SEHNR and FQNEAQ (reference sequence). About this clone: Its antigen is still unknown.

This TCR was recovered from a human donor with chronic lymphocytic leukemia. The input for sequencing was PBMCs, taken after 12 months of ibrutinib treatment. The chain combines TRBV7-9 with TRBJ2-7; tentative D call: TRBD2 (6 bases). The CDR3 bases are TGTGCCAGCACGGGGGCCTACGAGCAGTACTTC. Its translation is CASTGAYEQYF.